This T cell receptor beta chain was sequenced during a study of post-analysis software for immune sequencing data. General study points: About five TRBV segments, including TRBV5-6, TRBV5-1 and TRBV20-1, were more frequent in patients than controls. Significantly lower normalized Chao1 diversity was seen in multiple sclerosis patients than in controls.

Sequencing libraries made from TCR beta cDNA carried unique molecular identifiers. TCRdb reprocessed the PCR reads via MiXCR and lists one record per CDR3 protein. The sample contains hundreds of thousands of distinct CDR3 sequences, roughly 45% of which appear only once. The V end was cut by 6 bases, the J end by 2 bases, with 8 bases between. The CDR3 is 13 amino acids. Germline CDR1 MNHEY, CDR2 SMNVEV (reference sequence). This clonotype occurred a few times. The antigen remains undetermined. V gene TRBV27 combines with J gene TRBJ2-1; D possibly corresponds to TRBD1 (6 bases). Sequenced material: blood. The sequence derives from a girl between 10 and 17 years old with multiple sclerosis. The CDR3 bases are TGTGCCAGCAGACAGGGTCCCTACAATGAGCAGTTCTTC. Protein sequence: CASRQGPYNEQFF.